The sequence of this T cell receptor (beta chain) was determined in a study of circulating and synovial CD4+ cells in juvenile arthritis. Libraries were prepared by immunoSEQ multiplex PCR; TCRdb keeps only in-frame clonotypes and omits some of them. The profile shows tens of thousands of clones, about 95% of them singletons. CDR3 length equals 17 residues. The ends were cut back, 3 bases at V and 0 bases at J, with 12 bases in the middle. Per germline, CDR1 KGHSH and CDR2 LQKENI. This clonotype was sampled from a human donor with juvenile idiopathic arthritis. The chain recombines TRBV18 with TRBJ2-6; possible D gene TRBD1, 5 bases. Sequenced sample: CD4+ T cells from blood. CDR3 sequence (DNA): TGTGCCAGCTCACCGACAGTCACAACCTCTGGGGCCAACGTCCTGACTTTC. Translation gives CASSPTVTTSGANVLTF.